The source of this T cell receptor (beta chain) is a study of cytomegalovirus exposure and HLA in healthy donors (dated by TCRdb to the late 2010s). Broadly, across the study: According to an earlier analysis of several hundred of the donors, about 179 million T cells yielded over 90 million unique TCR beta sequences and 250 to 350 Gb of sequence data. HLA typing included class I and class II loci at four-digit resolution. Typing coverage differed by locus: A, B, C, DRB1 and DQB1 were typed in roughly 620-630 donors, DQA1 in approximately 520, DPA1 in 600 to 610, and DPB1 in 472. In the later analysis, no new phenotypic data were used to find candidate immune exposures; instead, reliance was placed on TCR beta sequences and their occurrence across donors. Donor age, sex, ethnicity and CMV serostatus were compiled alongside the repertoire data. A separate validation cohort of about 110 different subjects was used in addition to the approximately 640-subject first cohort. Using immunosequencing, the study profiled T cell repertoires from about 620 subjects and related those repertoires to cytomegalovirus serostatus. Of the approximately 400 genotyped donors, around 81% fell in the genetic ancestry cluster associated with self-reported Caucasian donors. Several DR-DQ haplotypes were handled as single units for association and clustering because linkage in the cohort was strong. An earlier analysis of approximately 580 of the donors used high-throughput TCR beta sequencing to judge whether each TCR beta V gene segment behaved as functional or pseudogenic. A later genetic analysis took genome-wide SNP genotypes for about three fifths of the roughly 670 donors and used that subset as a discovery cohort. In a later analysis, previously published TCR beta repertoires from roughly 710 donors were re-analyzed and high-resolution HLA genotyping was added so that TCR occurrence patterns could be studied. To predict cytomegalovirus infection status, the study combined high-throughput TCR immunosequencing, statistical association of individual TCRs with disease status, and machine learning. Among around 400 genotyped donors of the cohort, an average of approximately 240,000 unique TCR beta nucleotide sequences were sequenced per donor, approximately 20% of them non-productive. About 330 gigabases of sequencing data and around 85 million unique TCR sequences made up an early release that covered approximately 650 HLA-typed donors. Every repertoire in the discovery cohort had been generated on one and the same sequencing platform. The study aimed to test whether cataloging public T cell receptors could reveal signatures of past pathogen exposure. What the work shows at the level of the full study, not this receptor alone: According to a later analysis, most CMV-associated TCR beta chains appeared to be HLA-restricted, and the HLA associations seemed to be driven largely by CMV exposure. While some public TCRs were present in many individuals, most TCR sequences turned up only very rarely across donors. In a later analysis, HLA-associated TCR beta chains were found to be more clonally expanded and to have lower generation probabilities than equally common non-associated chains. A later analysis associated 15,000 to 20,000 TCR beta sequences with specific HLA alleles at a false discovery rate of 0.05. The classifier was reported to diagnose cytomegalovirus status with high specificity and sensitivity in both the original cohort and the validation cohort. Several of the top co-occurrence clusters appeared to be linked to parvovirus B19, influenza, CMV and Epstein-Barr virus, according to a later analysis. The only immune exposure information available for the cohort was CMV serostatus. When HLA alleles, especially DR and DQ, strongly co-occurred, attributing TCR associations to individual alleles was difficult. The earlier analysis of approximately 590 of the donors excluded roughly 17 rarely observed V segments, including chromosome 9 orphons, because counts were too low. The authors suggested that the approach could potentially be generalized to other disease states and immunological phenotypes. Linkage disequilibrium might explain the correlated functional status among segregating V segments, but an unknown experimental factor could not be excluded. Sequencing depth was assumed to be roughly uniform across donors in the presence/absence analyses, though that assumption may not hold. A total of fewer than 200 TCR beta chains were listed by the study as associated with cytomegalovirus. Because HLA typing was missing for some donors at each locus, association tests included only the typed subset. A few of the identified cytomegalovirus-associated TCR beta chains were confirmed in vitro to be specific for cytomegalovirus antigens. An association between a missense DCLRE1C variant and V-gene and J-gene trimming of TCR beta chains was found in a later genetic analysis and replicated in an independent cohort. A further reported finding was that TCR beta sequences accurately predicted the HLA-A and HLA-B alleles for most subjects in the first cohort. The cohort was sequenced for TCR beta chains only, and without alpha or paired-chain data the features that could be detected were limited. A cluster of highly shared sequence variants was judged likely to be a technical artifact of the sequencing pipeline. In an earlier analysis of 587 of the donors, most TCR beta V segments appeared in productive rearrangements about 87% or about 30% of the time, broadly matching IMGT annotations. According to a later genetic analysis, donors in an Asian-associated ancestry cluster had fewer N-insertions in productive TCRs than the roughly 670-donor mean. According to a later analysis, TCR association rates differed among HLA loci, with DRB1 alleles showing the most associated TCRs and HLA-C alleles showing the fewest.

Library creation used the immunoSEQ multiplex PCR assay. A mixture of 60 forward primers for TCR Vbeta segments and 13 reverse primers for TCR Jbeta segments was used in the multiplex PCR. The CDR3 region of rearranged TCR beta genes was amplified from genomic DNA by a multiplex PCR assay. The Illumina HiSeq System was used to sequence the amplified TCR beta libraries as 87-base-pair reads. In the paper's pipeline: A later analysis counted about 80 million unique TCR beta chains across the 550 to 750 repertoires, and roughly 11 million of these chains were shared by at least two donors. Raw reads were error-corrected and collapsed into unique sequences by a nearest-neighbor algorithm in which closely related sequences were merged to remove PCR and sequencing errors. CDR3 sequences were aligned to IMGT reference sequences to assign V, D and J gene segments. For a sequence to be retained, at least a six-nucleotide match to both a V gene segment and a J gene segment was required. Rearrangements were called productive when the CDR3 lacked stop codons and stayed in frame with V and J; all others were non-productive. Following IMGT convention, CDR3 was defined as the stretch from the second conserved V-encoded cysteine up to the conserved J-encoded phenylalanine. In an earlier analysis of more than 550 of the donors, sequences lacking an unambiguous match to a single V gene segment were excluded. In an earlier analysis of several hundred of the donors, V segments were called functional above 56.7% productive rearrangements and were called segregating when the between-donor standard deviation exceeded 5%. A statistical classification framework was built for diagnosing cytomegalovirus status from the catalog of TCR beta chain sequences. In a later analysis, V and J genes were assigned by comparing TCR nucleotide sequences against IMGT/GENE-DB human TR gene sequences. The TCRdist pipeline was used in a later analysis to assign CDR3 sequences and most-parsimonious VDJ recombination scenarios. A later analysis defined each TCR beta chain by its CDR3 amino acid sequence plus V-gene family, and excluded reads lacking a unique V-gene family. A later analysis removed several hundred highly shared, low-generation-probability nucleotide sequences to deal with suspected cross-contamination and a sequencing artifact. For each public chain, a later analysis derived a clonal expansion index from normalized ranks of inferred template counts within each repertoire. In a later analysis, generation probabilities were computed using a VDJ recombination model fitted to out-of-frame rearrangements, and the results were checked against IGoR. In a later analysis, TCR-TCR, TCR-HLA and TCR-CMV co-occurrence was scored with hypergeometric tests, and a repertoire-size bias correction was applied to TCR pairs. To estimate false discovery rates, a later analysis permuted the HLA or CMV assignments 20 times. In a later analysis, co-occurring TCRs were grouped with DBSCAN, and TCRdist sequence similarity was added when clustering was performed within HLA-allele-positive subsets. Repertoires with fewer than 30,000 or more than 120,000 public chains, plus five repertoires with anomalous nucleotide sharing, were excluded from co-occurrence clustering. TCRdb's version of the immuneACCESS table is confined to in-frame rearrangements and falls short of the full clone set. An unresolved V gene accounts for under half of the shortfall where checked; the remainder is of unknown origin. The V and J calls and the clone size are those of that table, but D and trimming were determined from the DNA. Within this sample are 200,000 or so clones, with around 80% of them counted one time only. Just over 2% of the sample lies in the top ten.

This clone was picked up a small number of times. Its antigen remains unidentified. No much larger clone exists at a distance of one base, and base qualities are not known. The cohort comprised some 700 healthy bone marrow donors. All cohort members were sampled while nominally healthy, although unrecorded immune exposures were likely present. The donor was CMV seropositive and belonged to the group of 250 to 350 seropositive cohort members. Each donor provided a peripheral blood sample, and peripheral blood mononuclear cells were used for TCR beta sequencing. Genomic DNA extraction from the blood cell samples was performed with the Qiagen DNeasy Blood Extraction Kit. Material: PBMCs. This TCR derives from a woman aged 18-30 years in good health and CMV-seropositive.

The sequence in DNA is TGTGCCAGTGTCAGGGAATACGGCAATCAGCCCCAGCATTTT. It is translated as CASVREYGNQPQHF. The rearranged segments are TRBV6-1 and TRBJ1-5; the D gene is perhaps TRBD1, on 5 matching bases. From a lookup of the germline V gene, CDR1 and CDR2 are MNHNS and SASEGT. The CDR3 goes from the cysteine to the phenylalanine over 14 residues. Only the CDR3 DNA stays, 42 bases, in frame from base 1. V and J are truncated by 9 bases and 2 bases respectively, leaving an intervening sequence of 14 bases.